Listed below are T cell receptor beta chains from one sample, sequenced in a study of cytotoxic CD8 clonotypes in ibrutinib-treated CLL. The assay was immunoSEQ multiplex PCR, and TCRdb's table has in-frame clones only and misses some. In the table there are about 140,000 clones, about 76% of which are singletons. Sequenced here: PBMCs, sampled after 24 months of ibrutinib treatment. These TCRs come from a human donor with chronic lymphocytic leukemia. Both conserved end residues are part of each CDR3. A D gene is named only where the DNA matches it firmly. A row's size may be missing; if present it is once, few, many or a size class.

>TRBJ1-3|-|-|14|TRBV7-2
CASSLVPSGNTIYF
TGTGCCAGCAGCTTGGTGCCCTCTGGAAACACCATATATTTT
>TRBJ2-4|once|TRBD1|13|TRBV19
CATQETGGNIQYF
TGTGCCACCCAGGAGACAGGGGGCAACATTCAGTACTTC
>TRBJ2-5|-|-|13|TRBV28
CASSLVLGETQYF
TGTGCCAGCAGTTTAGTTCTCGGGGAGACCCAGTACTTC
>TRBJ2-2|once|TRBD1|14|TRBV2
CASSGDRDTGELFF
TGTGCCAGCAGTGGGGACAGAGACACCGGGGAGCTGTTTTTT
>TRBJ1-1|few|-|14|TRBV6-5
CASSYGGGWAEAFF
TGTGCCAGCAGTTACGGGGGGGGATGGGCTGAAGCTTTCTTT
>TRBJ2-7|-|-|15|TRBV5-1
CASSLGNTGSYEQYF
TGCGCCAGCAGCTTGGGGAACACAGGTTCCTACGAGCAGTACTTC
>TRBJ2-3|-|TRBD1|15|TRBV7-9
CASSSTDRGTDTQYF
TGTGCCAGCAGCTCAACCGACAGGGGCACAGATACGCAGTATTTT
>TRBJ2-3|few|-|17|TRBV6-1
CASSEAQVYWLTDTQYF
TGTGCCAGCAGTGAAGCCCAGGTCTACTGGCTCACAGATACGCAGTATTTT
>TRBJ2-1|-|TRBD2|17|TRBV5-1
CASSLAPGLATRDEQFF
TGCGCCAGCAGCTTGGCTCCGGGACTAGCGACGAGGGATGAGCAGTTCTTC
>TRBJ1-1|once|TRBD1|16|TRBV29-1
CSVGTGGVKTDTEAFF
TGCAGCGTTGGGACAGGGGGAGTAAAGACGGACACTGAAGCTTTCTTT
>TRBJ1-1|-|TRBD1|14|TRBV2
CASRAGQGALEAFF
TGTGCCAGCAGAGCCGGACAGGGCGCCCTTGAAGCTTTCTTT
>TRBJ1-3|-|-|14|TRBV10-3
CAISRGTSGNTIYF
TGTGCCATCAGTAGGGGTACCTCTGGAAACACCATATATTTT
>TRBJ1-3|-|-|13|TRBV9
CASSVGGGNTIYF
TGTGCCAGCAGCGTGGGGGGCGGAAACACCATATATTTT
>TRBJ2-1|-|TRBD2|16|TRBV4-2
CASSRVAGGPYNEQFF
TGTGCCAGCAGCCGAGTAGCGGGGGGACCTTACAATGAGCAGTTCTTC
>TRBJ1-1|-|TRBD1|16|TRBV7-2
CASSLVGQGGHTEAFF
TGTGCCAGCAGCTTAGTTGGACAGGGGGGACACACTGAAGCTTTCTTT
>TRBJ2-1|-|TRBD2|19|TRBV5-5
CASSPGTSGVGRDYNEQFF
TGTGCCAGCAGCCCCGGGACTAGCGGAGTGGGGAGGGACTACAATGAGCAGTTCTTC
>TRBJ1-1|-|-|13|TRBV29-1
CSAKGIGGTEAFF
TGCAGCGCCAAAGGGATAGGCGGCACTGAAGCTTTCTTT
>TRBJ1-2|few|-|13|TRBV2
CASSEGLQVGYTF
TGTGCCAGCAGTGAAGGGTTACAGGTTGGCTACACCTTC
>TRBJ1-4|-|-|13|TRBV7-2
CASSLARAGELFF
TGTGCCAGCAGCTTAGCGCGGGCAGGGGAACTGTTTTTT
>TRBJ1-2|-|-|14|TRBV18
CASSPGRAGGGYTF
TGTGCCAGCTCACCCGGTCGCGCGGGGGGTGGCTACACCTTC
>TRBJ2-1|-|TRBD2|16|TRBV10-3
CAISARTSGAYNEQFF
TGTGCCATCAGTGCCCGGACTAGCGGAGCCTACAATGAGCAGTTCTTC
>TRBJ2-1|-|-|11|TRBV20-1
CSAREGNRGFF
TGCAGTGCTAGAGAGGGGAACAGAGGGTTCTTC
>TRBJ2-7|-|-|17|TRBV28
CASSLFAPGSPRAEQYF
TGTGCCAGCAGTTTATTCGCCCCTGGGAGCCCAAGGGCCGAGCAGTACTTC
>TRBJ2-7|-|TRBD1|13|TRBV30
CAWSVDRAYEQYF
TGTGCCTGGAGTGTGGACAGGGCCTACGAGCAGTACTTC
>TRBJ2-3|-|TRBD2|15|TRBV11-3
CASSALAGGVDTQYF
TGTGCCAGCAGCGCCCTAGCGGGGGGTGTGGATACGCAGTATTTT
>TRBJ2-2|-|-|15|TRBV27
CASTAIAENTGELFF
TGTGCCAGCACGGCTATAGCGGAGAACACCGGGGAGCTGTTTTTT
>TRBJ2-3|once|-|15|TRBV2
CASSSTGLRTDTQYF
TGTGCCAGCAGCTCTACGGGACTCCGCACAGATACGCAGTATTTT
>TRBJ2-6|-|-|18|TRBV4-3
CASSQDAPMGTGANVLTF
TGCGCCAGCAGCCAAGATGCCCCGATGGGGACTGGGGCCAACGTCCTGACTTTC
>TRBJ2-7|-|TRBD2|14|TRBV18
CASSPGLADNEQYF
TGTGCCAGCTCACCGGGACTAGCTGACAACGAGCAGTACTTC
>TRBJ2-1|-|TRBD2|15|TRBV11-3
CASSPSPTSGIEQFF
TGTGCCAGCAGCCCCTCACCGACTAGCGGGATTGAGCAGTTCTTC
>TRBJ2-3|-|-|14|TRBV6-1
CASRTGWSTDTQYF
TGTGCCAGCAGAACAGGGTGGAGCACAGATACGCAGTATTTT
>TRBJ2-7|-|-|15|TRBV7-6
CASSLRGPGDYEQYF
TGTGCCAGCAGCTTGAGGGGCCCAGGGGACTACGAGCAGTACTTC
>TRBJ1-6|few|TRBD1|15|TRBV7-2
CASSLGQASNSPLHF
TGTGCCAGCAGCCTAGGACAGGCCTCCAATTCACCCCTCCACTTT
>TRBJ2-1|-|TRBD2|15|TRBV4-3
CASSQGWASGNEQFF
TGCGCCAGCAGCCAAGGGTGGGCTAGCGGGAATGAGCAGTTCTTC
>TRBJ1-1|-|-|15|TRBV5-1
CASSLVAGGDTEAFF
TGCGCCAGCAGCTTGGTTGCGGGAGGGGACACTGAAGCTTTCTTT
>TRBJ2-3|once|TRBD2|11|TRBV27
CVGGASDTQYF
TGTGTCGGGGGGGCCTCAGATACGCAGTATTTT
>TRBJ1-1|-|-|15|TRBV19
CASSIVPDRNTEAFF
TGTGCCAGTAGTATAGTCCCCGACAGGAACACTGAAGCTTTCTTT
>TRBJ2-3|-|TRBD2|13|TRBV10-2
CASRLADTDTQYF
TGCGCCAGCAGACTAGCGGACACAGATACGCAGTATTTT
>TRBJ2-7|-|-|13|TRBV4-3
CASSQSMNYEQYF
TGCGCCAGCAGCCAATCGATGAACTACGAGCAGTACTTC
>TRBJ2-6|-|-|13|TRBV6-5
CASSSGTRAVLTF
TGTGCCAGCAGTTCCGGGACACGGGCCGTCCTGACTTTC
>TRBJ1-1|-|TRBD1|15|TRBV28
CASSLSGRGQTEAFF
TGTGCCAGCAGTTTATCAGGGAGGGGGCAAACTGAAGCTTTCTTT
>TRBJ1-4|few|TRBD1|15|TRBV4-3
CASSPGQAPNEKLFF
TGCGCCAGCAGCCCGGGACAGGCCCCTAATGAAAAACTGTTTTTT
>TRBJ2-2|-|TRBD2|15|TRBV18
CASSPGLADTGELFF
TGTGCCAGCTCACCGGGTCTAGCGGACACCGGGGAGCTGTTTTTT
>TRBJ1-5|-|TRBD1|13|TRBV6-5
CASSRTGDQPQHF
TGTGCCAGCAGTCGTACAGGGGATCAGCCCCAGCATTTT
>TRBJ2-1|medium-sized|-|14|TRBV4-1
CASSQDPGLGEQFF
TGCGCCAGCAGCCAAGACCCCGGACTGGGTGAGCAGTTCTTC
>TRBJ2-1|-|-|17|TRBV19
CASSIDLEMGPFNEQFF
TGTGCCAGTAGTATAGACCTTGAAATGGGACCCTTCAATGAGCAGTTCTTC
>TRBJ2-1|few|-|14|TRBV11-2
CASSLGGAAREQFF
TGTGCCAGCAGCTTAGGGGGGGCAGCGAGGGAGCAGTTCTTC
>TRBJ1-1|-|-|12|TRBV29-1
CSVEAVGGVAFF
TGCAGCGTTGAAGCGGTAGGGGGTGTGGCTTTCTTT
>TRBJ2-3|-|-|13|TRBV19
CASSRASTDTQYF
TGTGCCAGTAGCCGGGCTAGCACAGATACGCAGTATTTT
>TRBJ2-7|-|-|12|TRBV27
CASSLGRNEQYF
TGTGCCAGCAGTCTCGGGCGGAACGAGCAGTACTTC
>TRBJ2-1|-|TRBD1|14|TRBV10-3
CASQPGTGFGEQFF
TGTGCCAGCCAACCCGGGACAGGGTTCGGGGAGCAGTTCTTC
>TRBJ2-7|-|-|15|TRBV14
CASSPPAGSTYEQYF
TGTGCCAGCAGCCCTCCCGCGGGCTCCACCTACGAGCAGTACTTC
>TRBJ1-2|-|-|18|TRBV4-2
CASSQDPQMGKLLYGYTF
TGTGCCAGCAGCCAGGATCCCCAAATGGGGAAATTGCTCTATGGCTACACCTTC
>TRBJ2-7|-|TRBD1|15|TRBV11-2
CASSTSGTGSYEQYF
TGTGCCAGCAGCACCTCCGGGACAGGTAGCTACGAGCAGTACTTC
>TRBJ1-3|-|-|19|TRBV15
CATSRGGALSPNSGNTIYF
TGTGCCACCAGCAGAGGAGGGGCCCTGTCTCCCAACTCTGGAAACACCATATATTTT
>TRBJ1-3|-|-|17|TRBV9
CASSVGPGPVSGNTIYF
TGTGCCAGCAGCGTAGGTCCGGGGCCCGTCTCTGGAAACACCATATATTTT
>TRBJ1-5|-|-|15|TRBV4-2
CASSQEAGSNQPQHF
TGTGCCAGCAGCCAAGAAGCGGGGAGCAATCAGCCCCAGCATTTT
>TRBJ2-7|-|TRBD1|14|TRBV5-1
CASSQPDRGGEQYF
TGCGCCAGCAGCCAACCGGACAGGGGTGGGGAGCAGTACTTC